This TCR beta chain derives from a study of shared clonotypes between healthy human individuals. Concerning this clone itself: Its antigen is not known.

General study findings and limits: Generation of non-shared clonotypes was less probable than generation of clonotypes shared by all four donors.

Sequencing was at deep level. The protocol was immunoSEQ multiplex PCR, while the TCRdb copy is restricted to in-frame clones and leaves out a portion. The repertoire holds roughly 680,000 clones, approximately 72% seen once, with about 1.7% in the top ten. Trimming removed 4 bases at V and 1 base at J, with 16 bases between. The CDR3 sequence is 17 residues long. The V gene's germline CDR1 is MNHNS and CDR2 SASEGT. The V and J genes are TRBV6-1 and TRBJ1-4, with TRBD1 as a possible D gene (5 bases). This TCR was sampled from a woman aged 25 to 39 in good health. The sample comprised memory CD4+ T cells sorted from blood. Subset indicated: CD45RA-negative fraction. CDR3 region: CASSGAGVGETNEKLFF. In nucleotides, the CDR3 is TGTGCCAGCAGTGGCGCCGGAGTGGGGGAAACTAATGAAAAACTGTTTTTT.